This TCR beta chain was obtained from a study of shared clonotypes between healthy human individuals. V shed 5 bases and J shed 4 bases, with 11 bases lying between them. Germline loops: CDR1 MNHEY, CDR2 SMNVEV (reference sequence). This CDR3 spans 13 amino acids. Measured with immunoSEQ multiplex PCR; TCRdb has only the in-frame clones, and not every one. The sample shows over 950,000 clones, around three quarters of them seen only once. The source material was memory CD4+ T cells from PBMCs. Documented subset: CD45RA-negative fraction. The sequence was collected from a man aged 18 to 30 in good health. Some clones in this sample may be carry-over from other donors' samples. The rearrangement joins TRBV27 to TRBJ2-5; D is unclear. The CDR3 is CASSKISGETQYF. Written as DNA, the CDR3 is TGTGCCAGCAGTAAAATCTCTGGAGAGACCCAGTACTTC.